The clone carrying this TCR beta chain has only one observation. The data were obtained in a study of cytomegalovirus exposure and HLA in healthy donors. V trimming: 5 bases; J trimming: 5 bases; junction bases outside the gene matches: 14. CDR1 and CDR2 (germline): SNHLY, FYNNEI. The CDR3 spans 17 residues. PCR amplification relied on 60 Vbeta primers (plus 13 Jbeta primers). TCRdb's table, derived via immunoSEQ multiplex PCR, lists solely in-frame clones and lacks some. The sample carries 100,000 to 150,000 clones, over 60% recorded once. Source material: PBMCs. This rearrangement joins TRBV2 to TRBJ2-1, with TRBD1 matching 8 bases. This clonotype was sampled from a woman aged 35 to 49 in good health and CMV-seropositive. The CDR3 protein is CASSTVTGAYPDNEQFF. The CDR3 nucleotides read TGTGCCAGCAGTACAGTGACAGGGGCTTACCCTGACAATGAGCAGTTCTTC.